This T cell receptor (beta chain) was captured by sequencing in a study of cytomegalovirus exposure and HLA in healthy donors. On this clone: Its antigen is unidentified.

PCR employed 60 Vbeta and 13 Jbeta primers. Using immunoSEQ multiplex PCR, the repertoire was profiled, and TCRdb retains in-frame clones only, with some absent. Among around 100,000 clones listed, roughly 80% were seen once. This CDR3 has 14 residues. V was clipped by 8 bases and J by 3 bases, with 16 bases between them. Germline V lookup: CDR1 WNHNN, CDR2 SYGVQD (reference sequence). Whole-study results and caveats: When analyzed later, the rates of TCR association showed variation by HLA locus, with DRB1 the most and HLA-C the fewest. In vitro work confirmed that a few CMV-associated chains recognize CMV antigens. CMV serostatus was the sole immune exposure information available.

V usage is TRBV10-1 and J usage is TRBJ1-1; perhaps TRBD1 as D (5 bases). This TCR derives from a man aged 18 to 30 in good health and CMV-seronegative. The sample taken for sequencing was PBMCs. The DNA of the CDR3 is TGCGCCAGCGTCCAGCCCAGGGAGGACACTGAAGCTTTCTTT. Amino acids: CASVQPREDTEAFF.